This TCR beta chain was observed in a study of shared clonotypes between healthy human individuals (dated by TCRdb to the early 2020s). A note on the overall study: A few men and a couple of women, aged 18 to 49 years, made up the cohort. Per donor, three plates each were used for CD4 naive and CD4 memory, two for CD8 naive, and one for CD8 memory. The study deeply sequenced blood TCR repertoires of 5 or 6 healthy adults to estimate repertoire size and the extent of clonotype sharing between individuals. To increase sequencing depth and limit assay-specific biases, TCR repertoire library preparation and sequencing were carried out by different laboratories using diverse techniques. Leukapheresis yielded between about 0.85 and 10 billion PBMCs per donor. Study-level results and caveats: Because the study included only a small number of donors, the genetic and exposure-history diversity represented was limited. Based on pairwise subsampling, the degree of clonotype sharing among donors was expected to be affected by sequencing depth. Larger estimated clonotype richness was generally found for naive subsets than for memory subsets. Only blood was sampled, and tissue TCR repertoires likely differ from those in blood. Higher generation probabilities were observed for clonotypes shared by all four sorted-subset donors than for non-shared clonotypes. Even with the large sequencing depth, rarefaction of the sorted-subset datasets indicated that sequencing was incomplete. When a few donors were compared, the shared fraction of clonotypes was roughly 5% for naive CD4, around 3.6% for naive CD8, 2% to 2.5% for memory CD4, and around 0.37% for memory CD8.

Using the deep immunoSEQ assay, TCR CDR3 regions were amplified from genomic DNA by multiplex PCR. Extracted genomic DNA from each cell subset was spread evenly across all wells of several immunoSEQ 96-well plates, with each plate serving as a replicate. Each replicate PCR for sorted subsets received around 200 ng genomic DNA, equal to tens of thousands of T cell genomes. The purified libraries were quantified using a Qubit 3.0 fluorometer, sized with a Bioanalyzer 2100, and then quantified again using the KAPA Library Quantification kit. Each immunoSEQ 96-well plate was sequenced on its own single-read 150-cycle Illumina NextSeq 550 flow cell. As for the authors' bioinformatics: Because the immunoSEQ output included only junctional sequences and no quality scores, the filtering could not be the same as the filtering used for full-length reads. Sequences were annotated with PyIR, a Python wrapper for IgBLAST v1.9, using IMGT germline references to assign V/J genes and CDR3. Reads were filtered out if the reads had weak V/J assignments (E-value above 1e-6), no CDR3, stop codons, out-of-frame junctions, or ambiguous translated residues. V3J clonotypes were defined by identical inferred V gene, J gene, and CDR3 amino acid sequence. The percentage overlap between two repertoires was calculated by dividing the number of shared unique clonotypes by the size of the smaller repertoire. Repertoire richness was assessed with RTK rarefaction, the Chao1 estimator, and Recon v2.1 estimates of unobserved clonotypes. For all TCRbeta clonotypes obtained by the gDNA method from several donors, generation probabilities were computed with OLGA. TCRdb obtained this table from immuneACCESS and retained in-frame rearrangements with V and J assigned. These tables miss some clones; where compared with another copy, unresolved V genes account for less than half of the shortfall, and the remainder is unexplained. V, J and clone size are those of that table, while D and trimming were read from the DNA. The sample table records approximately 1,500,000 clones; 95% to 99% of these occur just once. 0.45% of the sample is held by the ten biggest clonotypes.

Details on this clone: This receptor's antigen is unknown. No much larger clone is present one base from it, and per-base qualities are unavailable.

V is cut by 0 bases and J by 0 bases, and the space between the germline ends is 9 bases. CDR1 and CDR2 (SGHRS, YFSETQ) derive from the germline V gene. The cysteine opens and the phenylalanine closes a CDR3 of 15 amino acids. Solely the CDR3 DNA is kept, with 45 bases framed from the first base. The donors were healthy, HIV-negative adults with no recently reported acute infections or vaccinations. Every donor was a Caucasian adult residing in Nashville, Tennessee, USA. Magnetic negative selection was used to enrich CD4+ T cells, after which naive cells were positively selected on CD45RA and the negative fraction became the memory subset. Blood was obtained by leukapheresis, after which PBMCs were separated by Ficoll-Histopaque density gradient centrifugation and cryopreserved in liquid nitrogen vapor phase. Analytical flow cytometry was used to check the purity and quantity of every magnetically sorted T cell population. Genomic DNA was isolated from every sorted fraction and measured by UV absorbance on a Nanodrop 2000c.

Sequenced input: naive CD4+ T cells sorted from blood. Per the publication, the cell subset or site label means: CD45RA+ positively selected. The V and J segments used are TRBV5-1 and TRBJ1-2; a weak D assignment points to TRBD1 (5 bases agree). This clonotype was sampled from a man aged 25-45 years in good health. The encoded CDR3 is CASSLGLGPNYGYTF. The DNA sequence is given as TGCGCCAGCAGCTTGGGGCTGGGGCCTAACTATGGCTACACCTTC.